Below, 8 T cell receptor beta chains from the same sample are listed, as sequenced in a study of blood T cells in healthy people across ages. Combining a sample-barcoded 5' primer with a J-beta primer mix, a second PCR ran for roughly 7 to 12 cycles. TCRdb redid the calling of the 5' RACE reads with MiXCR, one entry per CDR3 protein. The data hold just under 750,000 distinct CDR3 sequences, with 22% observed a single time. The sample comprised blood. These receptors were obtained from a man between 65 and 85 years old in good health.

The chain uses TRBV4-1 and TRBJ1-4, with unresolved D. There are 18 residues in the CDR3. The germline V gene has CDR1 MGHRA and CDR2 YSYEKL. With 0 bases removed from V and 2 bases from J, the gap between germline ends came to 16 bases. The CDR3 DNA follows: TGCGCCAGCAGCCAAGATCGGCCATGGATGTCGACTAATGAAAAACTGTTTTTT. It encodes CASSQDRPWMSTNEKLFF.

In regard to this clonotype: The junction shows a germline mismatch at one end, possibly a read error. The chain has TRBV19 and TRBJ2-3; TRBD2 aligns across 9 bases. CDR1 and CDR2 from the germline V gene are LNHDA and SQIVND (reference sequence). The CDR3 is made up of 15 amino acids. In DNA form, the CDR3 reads TGTGCCAGTAGTATCGAGGGGACTAGCACAGGTACGCAGTATTTT. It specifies CASSIEGTSTGTQYF.

The CDR3 loop is CSVSAGRDQPQHF. CDR3 coding DNA: TGCAGCGTGTCAGCAGGGAGAGATCAGCCCCAGCATTTT. The J gene is TRBJ1-5, the V gene TRBV29-1; D might be TRBD1 (5 bases). Germline CDR1 and CDR2: SQVTM and ANQGSEA. This CDR3 has 13 amino acids. V was clipped by 6 bases and J by 5 bases, with 14 bases between them.

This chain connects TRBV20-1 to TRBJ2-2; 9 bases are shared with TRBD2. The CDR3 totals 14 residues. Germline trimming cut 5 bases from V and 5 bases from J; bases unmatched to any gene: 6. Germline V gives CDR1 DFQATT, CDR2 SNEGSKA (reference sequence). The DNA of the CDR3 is TGCAGTGCTTATAGCGGGAGTAGGACCGGGGAGCTGTTTTTT. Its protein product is CSAYSGSRTGELFF.

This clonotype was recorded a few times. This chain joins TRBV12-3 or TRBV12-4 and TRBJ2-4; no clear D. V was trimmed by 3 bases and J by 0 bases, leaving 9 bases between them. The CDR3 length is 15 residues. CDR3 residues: CASSFVTGAKNIQYF. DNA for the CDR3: TGTGCCAGCAGTTTCGTGACGGGAGCCAAAAACATTCAGTACTTC.

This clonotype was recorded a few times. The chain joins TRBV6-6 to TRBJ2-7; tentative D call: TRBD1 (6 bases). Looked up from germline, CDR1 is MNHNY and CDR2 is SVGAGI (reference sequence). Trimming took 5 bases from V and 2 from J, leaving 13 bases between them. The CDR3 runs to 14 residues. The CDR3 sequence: CASSGRTVTYEQYF. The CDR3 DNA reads TGTGCCAGCAGTGGTCGGACAGTTACCTACGAGCAGTACTTC.

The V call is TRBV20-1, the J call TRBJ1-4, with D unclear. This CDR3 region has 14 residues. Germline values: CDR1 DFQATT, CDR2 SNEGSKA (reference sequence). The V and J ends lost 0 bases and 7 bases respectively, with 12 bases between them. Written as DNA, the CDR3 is TGCAGTGCTAGAGATGGAGGAGGGTTTGAAAAACTGTTTTTT. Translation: CSARDGGGFEKLFF.

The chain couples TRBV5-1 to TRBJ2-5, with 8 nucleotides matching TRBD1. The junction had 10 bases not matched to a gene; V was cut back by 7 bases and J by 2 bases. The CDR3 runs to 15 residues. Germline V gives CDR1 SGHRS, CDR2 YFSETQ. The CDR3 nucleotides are TGCGCCAGCTGCCTGGACAGGGTATGGCAAGAGACCCAGTACTTC. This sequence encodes CASCLDRVWQETQYF.